The 7 T cell receptor beta chains below come from one sample, sequenced in a study of identifying expanded T cells in peripheral blood. The table came from immunoSEQ multiplex PCR; TCRdb's copy has only in-frame clones and leaves some out. The sample holds 100,000 to 150,000 clones, 86% seen once. The sample consisted of blood. These receptor sequences come from a person aged 18 to 70 in good health.

V and J are TRBV18 and TRBJ1-1; no clear D gene. This CDR3 has 12 amino acids. The germline CDR1 and CDR2 sequences are KGHSH and LQKENI. With 3 bases removed from V and 5 bases from J, the gap between germline ends came to 7 bases. The CDR3 is CASSPSGTEAFF. Here the CDR3 DNA reads TGTGCCAGCTCACCGTCCGGGACTGAAGCTTTCTTT.

The gene calls are TRBV19 and TRBJ2-3; D unresolved. This CDR3 has 14 residues. Looked up from germline, CDR1 is LNHDA and CDR2 is SQIVND (reference sequence). V lost 11 bases and J lost 1, with 16 bases in between. In DNA, the CDR3 is TGTGCCGTCCAGAAAAGCTACCGCACAGATACGCAGTATTTT. Protein sequence: CAVQKSYRTDTQYF. Full variable domain (rest looked up from reference TRBV19 and TRBJ2-3): DGGITQSPKYLFRKEGQNVTLSCEQNLNHDAMYWYRQDPGQGLRLIYYSQIVNDFQKGDIAEGYSVSREKKESFPLTVTSAQKNPTAFYLCAVQKSYRTDTQYFGPGTRLTVL.

For the CDR3, the DNA is TGTGCCAGCACCCACCTGGAGGGTTTCTTCACTGAAGCTTTCTTT. Its protein is CASTHLEGFFTEAFF. The chain carries TRBV9 and TRBJ1-1; no definite D call. CDR1 and CDR2 (germline): SGDLS, YYNGEE. Trimming cost V 6 bases and J 4 bases, with 19 bases left between them. This CDR3 is built from 15 residues.

This chain joins TRBV7-2 and TRBJ1-3; perhaps TRBD1 as D (6 bases). Germline V gene lookup returns CDR1 SGHTA and CDR2 FQGNSA. Between the trimmed V and J ends, which lost 6 bases and 2 bases, there was a span of 14 bases. The CDR3 has 15 residues. The CDR3 region is CASSFYSGAGNTIYF. The CDR3 DNA sequence: TGTGCCAGCAGTTTTTACTCAGGGGCTGGAAACACCATATATTTT.

In this sample, this clone turned up once. The chain uses TRBV28 and TRBJ1-2; D remains ambiguous. Trimming took 6 bases from V and 3 from J, leaving 14 bases between them. The germline V gene has CDR1 MDHEN and CDR2 SYDVKM. The CDR3 is 14 amino acids. CDR3 DNA: TGTGCCAGCAGCACCGGGCCCCTTGACTATGGCTACACCTTC. Translation: CASSTGPLDYGYTF.

The chain couples TRBV19 to TRBJ1-1; unclear D gene. Germline lookup yields CDR1 LNHDA and CDR2 SQIVND (reference sequence). Deletions cut 3 bases from V and 5 bases from J, with 13 bases between. CDR3 size: 14 residues. CDR3: CASSMRGLLTEAFF. The CDR3 nucleotides read TGTGCCAGTAGTATGAGAGGCTTGTTGACTGAAGCTTTCTTT. The variable domain in full, completed from reference TRBV19 and TRBJ1-1, reads DGGITQSPKYLFRKEGQNVTLSCEQNLNHDAMYWYRQDPGQGLRLIYYSQIVNDFQKGDIAEGYSVSREKKESFPLTVTSAQKNPTAFYLCASSMRGLLTEAFFGQGTRLTVV.

This clone was recorded once. The gene calls are TRBV5-1 and TRBJ1-1, with a tentative D call TRBD1 (5 bases). Trimming shortened V by 0 bases and J by 10 bases, and 16 bases separated the two germline ends. Germline V gene data show CDR1 as SGHRS and CDR2 as YFSETQ. There are 14 residues in the CDR3. CDR3 bases: TGCGCCAGCAGCTTGGGGGACCGCGATGGGGTAGCTTTCTTT. Protein sequence: CASSLGDRDGVAFF.